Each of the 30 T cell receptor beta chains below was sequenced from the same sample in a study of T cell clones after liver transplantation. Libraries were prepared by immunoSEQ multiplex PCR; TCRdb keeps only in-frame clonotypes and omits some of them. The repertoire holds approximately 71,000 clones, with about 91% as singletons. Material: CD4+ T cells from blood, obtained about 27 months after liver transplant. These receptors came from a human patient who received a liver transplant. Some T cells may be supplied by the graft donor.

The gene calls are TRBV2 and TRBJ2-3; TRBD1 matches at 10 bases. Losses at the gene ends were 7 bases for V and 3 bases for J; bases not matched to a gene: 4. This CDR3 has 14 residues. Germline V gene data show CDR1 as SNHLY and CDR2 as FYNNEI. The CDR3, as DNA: TGTGCCAGCACTGACAGGGGGCGGACAGATACGCAGTATTTT. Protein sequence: CASTDRGRTDTQYF. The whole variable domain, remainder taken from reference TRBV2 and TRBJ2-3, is EPEVTQTPSHQVTQMGQEVILRCVPISNHLYFYWYRQILGQKVEFLVSFYNNEISEKSEIFDDQFSVERPDGSNFTLKIRSTKLEDSAMYFCASTDRGRTDTQYFGPGTRLTVL.

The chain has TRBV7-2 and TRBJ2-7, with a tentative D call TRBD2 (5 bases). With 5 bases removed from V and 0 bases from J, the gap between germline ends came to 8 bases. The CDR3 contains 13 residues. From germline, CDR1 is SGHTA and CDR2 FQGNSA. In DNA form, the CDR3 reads TGTGCCAGCAGCCCGACTACCTCCTACGAGCAGTACTTC. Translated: CASSPTTSYEQYF.

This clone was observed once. DNA for the CDR3: TGTGCCAGCAGTTCTCAAGGGGGTTACTATGGCTACACCTTC. It encodes CASSSQGGYYGYTF. The rearrangement links TRBV11-3 to TRBJ1-2; a possible D gene is TRBD1 (6 bases). This CDR3 has 14 amino acids. V was clipped by 6 bases and J by 3 bases, with 14 bases between them. Germline V CDR1 and CDR2: SGHNT, YENEEA.

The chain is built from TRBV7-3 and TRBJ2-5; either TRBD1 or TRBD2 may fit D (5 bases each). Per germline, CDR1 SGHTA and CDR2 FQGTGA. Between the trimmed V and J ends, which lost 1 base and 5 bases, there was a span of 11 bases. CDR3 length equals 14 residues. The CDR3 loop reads CASSLMYGAETQYF. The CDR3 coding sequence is TGTGCCAGCAGCTTAATGTACGGGGCTGAGACCCAGTACTTC.

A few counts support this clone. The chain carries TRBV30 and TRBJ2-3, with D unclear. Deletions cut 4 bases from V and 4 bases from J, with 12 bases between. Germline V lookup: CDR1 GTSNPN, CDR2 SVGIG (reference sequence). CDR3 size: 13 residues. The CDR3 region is CAWTGRLADTQYF. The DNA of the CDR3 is TGTGCCTGGACAGGCAGGCTCGCAGATACGCAGTATTTT.

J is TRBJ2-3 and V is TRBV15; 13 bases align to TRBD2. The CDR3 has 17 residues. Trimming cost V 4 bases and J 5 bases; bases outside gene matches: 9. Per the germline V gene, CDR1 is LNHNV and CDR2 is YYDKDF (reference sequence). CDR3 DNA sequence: TGTGCCACCAGCACGCCACTAGCGGGAGGGCCGGGAGATACGCAGTATTTT. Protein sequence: CATSTPLAGGPGDTQYF. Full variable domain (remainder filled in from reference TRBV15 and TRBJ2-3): DAMVIQNPRYQVTQFGKPVTLSCSQTLNHNVMYWYQQKSSQAPKLLFHYYDKDFNNEADTPDNFQSRRPNTSFCFLDIRSPGLGDTAMYLCATSTPLAGGPGDTQYFGPGTRLTVL.

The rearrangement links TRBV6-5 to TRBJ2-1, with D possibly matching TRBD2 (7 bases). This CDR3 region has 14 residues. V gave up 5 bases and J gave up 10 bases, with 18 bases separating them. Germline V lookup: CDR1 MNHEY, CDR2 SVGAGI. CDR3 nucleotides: TGTGCCAGCAGTATCTCGCGGGGAGGGGGAGAGCAGTTCTTC. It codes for CASSISRGGGEQFF.

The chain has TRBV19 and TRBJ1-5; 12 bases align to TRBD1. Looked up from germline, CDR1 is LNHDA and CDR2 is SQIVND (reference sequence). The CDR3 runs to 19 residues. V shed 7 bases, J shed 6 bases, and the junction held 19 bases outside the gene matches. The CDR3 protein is CASTKIVVMGQGARQPQHF. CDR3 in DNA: TGTGCCAGTACCAAAATCGTGGTTATGGGACAGGGGGCTCGTCAGCCCCAGCATTTT.

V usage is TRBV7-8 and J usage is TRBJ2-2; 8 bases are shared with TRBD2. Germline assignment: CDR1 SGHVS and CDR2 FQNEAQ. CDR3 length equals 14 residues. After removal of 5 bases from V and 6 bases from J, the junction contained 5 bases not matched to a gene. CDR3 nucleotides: TGTGCCAGCAGCAGAGGAGCGGGGGCCGGGGAGCTGTTTTTT. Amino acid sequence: CASSRGAGAGELFF.

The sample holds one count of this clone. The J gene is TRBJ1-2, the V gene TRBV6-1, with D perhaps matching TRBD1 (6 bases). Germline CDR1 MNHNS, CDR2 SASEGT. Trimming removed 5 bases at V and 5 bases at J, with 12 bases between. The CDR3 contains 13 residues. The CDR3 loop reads CASSRGGEYGYTF. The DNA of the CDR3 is TGTGCCAGCAGTCGGGGGGGCGAGTATGGCTACACCTTC.

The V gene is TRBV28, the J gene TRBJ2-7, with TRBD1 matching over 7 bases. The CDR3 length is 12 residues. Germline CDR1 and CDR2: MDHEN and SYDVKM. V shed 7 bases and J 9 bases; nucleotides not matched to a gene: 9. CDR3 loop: CASTPTGITQYF. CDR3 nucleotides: TGTGCCAGCACCCCGACAGGGATTACGCAGTACTTC.

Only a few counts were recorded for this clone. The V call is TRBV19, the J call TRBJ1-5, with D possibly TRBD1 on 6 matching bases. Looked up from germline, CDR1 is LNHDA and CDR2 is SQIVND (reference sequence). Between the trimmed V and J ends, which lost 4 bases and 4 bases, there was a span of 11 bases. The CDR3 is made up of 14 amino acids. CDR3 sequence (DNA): TGTGCCAGTAGTACATGGACAGTTAATCAGCCCCAGCATTTT. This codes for CASSTWTVNQPQHF.

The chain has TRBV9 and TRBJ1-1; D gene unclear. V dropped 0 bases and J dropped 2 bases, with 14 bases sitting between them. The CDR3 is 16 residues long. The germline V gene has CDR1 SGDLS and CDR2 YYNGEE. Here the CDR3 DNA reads TGTGCCAGCAGCGTAGTAGCGGGCCCACGAAACACTGAAGCTTTCTTT. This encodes CASSVVAGPRNTEAFF.

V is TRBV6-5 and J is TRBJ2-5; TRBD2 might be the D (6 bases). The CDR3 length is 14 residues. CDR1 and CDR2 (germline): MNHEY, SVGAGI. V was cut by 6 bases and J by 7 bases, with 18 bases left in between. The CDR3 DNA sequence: TGTGCCAGCAGGACGGGAGTGCCCGGCGGGACCCAGTACTTC. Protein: CASRTGVPGGTQYF.

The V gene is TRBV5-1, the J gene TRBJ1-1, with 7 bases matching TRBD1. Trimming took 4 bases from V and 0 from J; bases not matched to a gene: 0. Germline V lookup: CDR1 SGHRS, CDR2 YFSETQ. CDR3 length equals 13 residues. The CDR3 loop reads CASSGTVNTEAFF. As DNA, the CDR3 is TGCGCCAGCAGCGGGACAGTGAACACTGAAGCTTTCTTT.

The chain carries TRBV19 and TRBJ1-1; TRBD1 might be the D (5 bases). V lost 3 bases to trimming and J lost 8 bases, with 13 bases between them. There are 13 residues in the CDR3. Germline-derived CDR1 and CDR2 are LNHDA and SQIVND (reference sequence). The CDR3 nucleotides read TGTGCCAGTAGTATGTCCTCAGGGTCCGAAGCTTTCTTT. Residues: CASSMSSGSEAFF.

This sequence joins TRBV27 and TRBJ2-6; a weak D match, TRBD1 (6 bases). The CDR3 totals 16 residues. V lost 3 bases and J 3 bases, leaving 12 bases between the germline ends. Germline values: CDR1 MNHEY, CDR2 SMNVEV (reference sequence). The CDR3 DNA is TGTGCCAGCAGTTTGATCAGGGGTCGTGGGGCCAACGTCCTGACTTTC. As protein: CASSLIRGRGANVLTF.

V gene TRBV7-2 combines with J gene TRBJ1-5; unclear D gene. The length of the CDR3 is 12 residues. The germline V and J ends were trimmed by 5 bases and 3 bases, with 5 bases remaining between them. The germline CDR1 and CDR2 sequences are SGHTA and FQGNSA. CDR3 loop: CASSINNQPQHF. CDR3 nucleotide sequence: TGTGCCAGCAGCATAAACAATCAGCCCCAGCATTTT.

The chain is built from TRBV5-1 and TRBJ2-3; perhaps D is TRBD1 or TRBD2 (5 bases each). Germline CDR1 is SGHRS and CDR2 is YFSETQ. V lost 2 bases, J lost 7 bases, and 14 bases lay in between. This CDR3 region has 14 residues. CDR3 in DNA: TGCGCCAGCAGCTTAGACCGGGACCTCAATACGCAGTATTTT. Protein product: CASSLDRDLNTQYF.

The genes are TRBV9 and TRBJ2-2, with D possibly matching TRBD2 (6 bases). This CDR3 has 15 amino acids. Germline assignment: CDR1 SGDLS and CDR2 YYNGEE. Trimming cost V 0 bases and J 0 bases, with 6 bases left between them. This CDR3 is CASSVGLANTGELFF. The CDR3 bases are TGTGCCAGCAGCGTAGGACTAGCGAACACCGGGGAGCTGTTTTTT. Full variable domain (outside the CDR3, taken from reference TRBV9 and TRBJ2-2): DSGVTQTPKHLITATGQRVTLRCSPRSGDLSVYWYQQSLDQGLQFLIQYYNGEERAKGNILERFSAQQFPDLHSELNLSSLELGDSALYFCASSVGLANTGELFFGEGSRLTVL.

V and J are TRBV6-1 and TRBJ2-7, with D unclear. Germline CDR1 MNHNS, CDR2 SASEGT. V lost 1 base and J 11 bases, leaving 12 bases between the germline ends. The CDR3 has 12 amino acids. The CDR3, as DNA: TGTGCCAGCAGTGAAGAGCAAAGGGAAAAGTACTTC. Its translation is CASSEEQREKYF.

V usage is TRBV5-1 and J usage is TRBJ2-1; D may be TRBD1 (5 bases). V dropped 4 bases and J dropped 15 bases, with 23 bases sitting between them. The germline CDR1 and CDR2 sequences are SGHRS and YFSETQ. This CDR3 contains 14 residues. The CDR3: CASSPDRPYDSSFF. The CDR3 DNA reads TGCGCCAGCAGCCCCGACAGACCCTACGACTCATCGTTCTTC.

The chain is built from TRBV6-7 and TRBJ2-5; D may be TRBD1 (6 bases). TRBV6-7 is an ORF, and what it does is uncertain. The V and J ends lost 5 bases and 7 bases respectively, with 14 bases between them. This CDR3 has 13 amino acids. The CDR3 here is CASSHWGQGTQYF. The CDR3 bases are TGTGCCAGCAGTCACTGGGGGCAGGGGACCCAGTACTTC.

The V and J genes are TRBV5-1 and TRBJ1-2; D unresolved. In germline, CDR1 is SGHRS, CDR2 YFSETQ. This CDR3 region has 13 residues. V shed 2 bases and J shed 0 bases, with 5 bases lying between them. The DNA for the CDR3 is TGCGCCAGCAGCTTTGAAGCTAACTATGGCTACACCTTC. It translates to CASSFEANYGYTF.

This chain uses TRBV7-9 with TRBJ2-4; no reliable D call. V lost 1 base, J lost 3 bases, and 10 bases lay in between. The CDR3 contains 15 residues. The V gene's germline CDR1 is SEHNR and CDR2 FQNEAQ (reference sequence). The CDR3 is CASSLGAVGKNIQYF. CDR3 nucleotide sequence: TGTGCCAGCAGCTTAGGGGCGGTCGGCAAAAACATTCAGTACTTC.

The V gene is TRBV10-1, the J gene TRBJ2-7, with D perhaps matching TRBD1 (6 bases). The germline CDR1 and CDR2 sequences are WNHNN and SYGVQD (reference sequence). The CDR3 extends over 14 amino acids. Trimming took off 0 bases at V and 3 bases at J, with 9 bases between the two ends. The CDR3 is CASSESGQIYEQYF. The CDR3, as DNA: TGCGCCAGCAGTGAGTCCGGACAGATCTACGAGCAGTACTTC.

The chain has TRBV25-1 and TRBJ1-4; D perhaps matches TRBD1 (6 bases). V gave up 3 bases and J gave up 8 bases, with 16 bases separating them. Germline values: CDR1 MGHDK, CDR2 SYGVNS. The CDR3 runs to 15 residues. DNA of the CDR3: TGTGCCAGCAGTGACCCGACAGGTTCATACGAAAAACTGTTTTTT. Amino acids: CASSDPTGSYEKLFF. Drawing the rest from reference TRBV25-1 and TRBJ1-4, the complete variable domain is EADIYQTPRYLVIGTGKKITLECSQTMGHDKMYWYQQDPGMELHLIHYSYGVNSTEKGDLSSESTVSRIRTEHFPLTLESARPSHTSQYLCASSDPTGSYEKLFFGSGTQLSVL.

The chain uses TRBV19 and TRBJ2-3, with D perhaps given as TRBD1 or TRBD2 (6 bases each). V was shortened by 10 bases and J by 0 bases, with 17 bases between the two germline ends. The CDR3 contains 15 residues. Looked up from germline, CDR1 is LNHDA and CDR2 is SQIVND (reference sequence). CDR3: CATSPGAGSTDTQYF. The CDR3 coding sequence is TGTGCCACTTCCCCGGGGGCGGGGAGCACAGATACGCAGTATTTT.

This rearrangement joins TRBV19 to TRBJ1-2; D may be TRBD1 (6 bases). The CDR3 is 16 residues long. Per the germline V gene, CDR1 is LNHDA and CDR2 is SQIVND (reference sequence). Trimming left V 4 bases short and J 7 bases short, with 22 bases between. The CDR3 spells CASSTKQTGNPVGYTF. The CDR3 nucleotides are TGTGCCAGTAGTACTAAACAAACAGGGAACCCCGTTGGCTACACCTTC.

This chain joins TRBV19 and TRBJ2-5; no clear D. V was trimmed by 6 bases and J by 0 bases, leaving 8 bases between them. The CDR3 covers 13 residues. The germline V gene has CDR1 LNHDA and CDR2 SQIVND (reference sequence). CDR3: CASSPINQETQYF. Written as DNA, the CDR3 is TGTGCCAGTAGCCCGATCAACCAAGAGACCCAGTACTTC.